This TCR beta chain is from a study of T cell responses to AZD1222 COVID-19 vaccine. The sample holds one count of this clone. Germline CDR1 reads LGHNT; CDR2 reads FRNRAP. There are 9 residues in the CDR3. The method was immunoSEQ multiplex PCR; TCRdb's version includes in-frame clones alone and lacks a portion of them. The sample includes around 200,000 clones, over 85% of them seen just once. The chain joins TRBV12-5 to TRBJ2-5; no clear D gene. This receptor was taken from an adult who received the MenACWY meningococcal vaccine as a control. The sample consisted of peripheral blood, taken 28 days after the second dose of the MenACWY control vaccine. This CDR3 reads CAERGTQYF. The CDR3 DNA is TGTGCCGAAAGAGGGACCCAGTACTTC.